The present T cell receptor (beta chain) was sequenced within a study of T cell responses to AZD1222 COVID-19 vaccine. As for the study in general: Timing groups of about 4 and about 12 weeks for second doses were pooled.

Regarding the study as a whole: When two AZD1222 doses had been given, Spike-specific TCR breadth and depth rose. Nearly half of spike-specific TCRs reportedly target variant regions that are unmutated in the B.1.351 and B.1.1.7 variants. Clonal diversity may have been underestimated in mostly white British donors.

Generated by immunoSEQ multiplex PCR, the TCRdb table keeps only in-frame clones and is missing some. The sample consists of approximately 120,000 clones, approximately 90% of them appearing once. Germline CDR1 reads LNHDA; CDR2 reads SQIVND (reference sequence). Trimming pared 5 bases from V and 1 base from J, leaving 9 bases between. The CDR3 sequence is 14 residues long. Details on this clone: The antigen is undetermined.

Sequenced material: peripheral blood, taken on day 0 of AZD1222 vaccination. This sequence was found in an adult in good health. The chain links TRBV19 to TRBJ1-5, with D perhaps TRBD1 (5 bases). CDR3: CASSRGKSNQPQHF. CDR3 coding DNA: TGTGCCAGTAGTCGGGGGAAGAGCAATCAGCCCCAGCATTTT.